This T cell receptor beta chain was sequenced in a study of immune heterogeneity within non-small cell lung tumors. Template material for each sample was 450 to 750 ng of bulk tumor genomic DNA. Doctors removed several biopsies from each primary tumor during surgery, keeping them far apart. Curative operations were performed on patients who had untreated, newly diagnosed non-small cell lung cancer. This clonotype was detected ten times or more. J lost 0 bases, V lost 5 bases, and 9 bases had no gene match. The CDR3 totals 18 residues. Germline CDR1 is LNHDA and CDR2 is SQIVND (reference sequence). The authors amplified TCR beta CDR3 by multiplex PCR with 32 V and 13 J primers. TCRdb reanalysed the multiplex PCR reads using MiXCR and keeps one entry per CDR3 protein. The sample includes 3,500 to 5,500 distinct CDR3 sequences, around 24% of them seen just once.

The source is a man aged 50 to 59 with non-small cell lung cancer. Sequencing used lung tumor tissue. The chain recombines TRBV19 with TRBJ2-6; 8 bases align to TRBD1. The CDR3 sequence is CASSDPRDRSSGANVLTF. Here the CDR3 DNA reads TGTGCCAGTAGTGACCCCCGGGACAGGAGCTCTGGGGCCAACGTCCTGACTTTC.